These T cell receptor beta chains were read from a single sample in a study of blood T cell repertoires in COVID-19. Repertoires were generated with immunoSEQ multiplex PCR, while TCRdb's copy carries only in-frame clones and drops some. Of about 670,000 clones listed, around 89% are singletons. The sequenced sample was peripheral blood. The receptors come from a woman between 18 and 29 years old with acute or convalescent COVID-19. Each CDR3 is given with its conserved first and last residue.

v_call	j_call	cdr3_aa
TRBV5-1	TRBJ1-2	CASSLDGNYGYTF
TRBV28	TRBJ1-2	CASSLEGARYGYTF
TRBV5-5	TRBJ2-1	CASGPGTGDWDEQFF
TRBV5-1	TRBJ2-3	CASSSGGIIQYF
TRBV6-5	TRBJ1-2	CASSRQVGANYGYTF
TRBV7-9	TRBJ1-6	CASSLDSINSPLHF
TRBV5-4	TRBJ1-2	CASSSQRTGDNYGYTF
TRBV24-1	TRBJ1-5	CATSDPDRAGQPQHF
TRBV6-5	TRBJ1-1	CASSYRGGAAFF
TRBV20-1	TRBJ2-7	CSASDGIVGQGLYEQYF
TRBV27	TRBJ2-7	CASSLSSGRSHEQYF
TRBV6-1	TRBJ2-3	CASSEGLAGTNPDTQYF
TRBV11-2	TRBJ1-5	CASGRTGGIANQPQHF
TRBV27	TRBJ1-2	CASSLQGIGNYGYTF
TRBV6-5	TRBJ2-5	CASSTKILQGETQYF
TRBV19	TRBJ2-7	CASSTWAHEQYF
TRBV10-1	TRBJ1-2	CASSRQDYGYTF
TRBV5-8	TRBJ1-2	CASSEAGYGRYTF
TRBV19	TRBJ2-1	CASSGAGGSYNEQFF
TRBV3-1/TRBV3-2	TRBJ2-3	CASSQEGSLGTDTQYF
TRBV7-9	TRBJ1-2	CASSLAGTGSYGYTF
TRBV15	TRBJ1-1	CATRQGLGTEAFF
TRBV10-3	TRBJ2-2	CAISESGGGRAGELFF
TRBV28	TRBJ1-1	CASGRVTEAFF
TRBV9	TRBJ1-5	CASSPSGEGGNQPQHF
TRBV7-3	TRBJ1-1	CASSLSVNTEAFF
TRBV5-4	TRBJ2-2	CASSLSALEAGELFF
TRBV5-1	TRBJ1-1	CASSLMTPDGDTEAFF
TRBV7-6	TRBJ2-1	CASSNNPRGKPYNEQFF
TRBV7-6	TRBJ2-6	CASSPYWTGGSSGANVLTF
TRBV5-1	TRBJ1-1	CASSFGGQASSEAFF
TRBV6-1	TRBJ2-7	CASSEGRGGHDEQYF
TRBV19	TRBJ2-4	CASSIVPGVAKNIQYF
TRBV5-5	TRBJ2-1	CASSSPATLGYEQFF
TRBV3-1/TRBV3-2	TRBJ1-1	CASSQGDSNTEAFF
TRBV5-1	TRBJ2-5	CATQRQGAGETQYF
TRBV25-1	TRBJ2-3	CASSERQGTDTQYF
TRBV10-3	TRBJ1-2	CAISARDRGEANYGYTF